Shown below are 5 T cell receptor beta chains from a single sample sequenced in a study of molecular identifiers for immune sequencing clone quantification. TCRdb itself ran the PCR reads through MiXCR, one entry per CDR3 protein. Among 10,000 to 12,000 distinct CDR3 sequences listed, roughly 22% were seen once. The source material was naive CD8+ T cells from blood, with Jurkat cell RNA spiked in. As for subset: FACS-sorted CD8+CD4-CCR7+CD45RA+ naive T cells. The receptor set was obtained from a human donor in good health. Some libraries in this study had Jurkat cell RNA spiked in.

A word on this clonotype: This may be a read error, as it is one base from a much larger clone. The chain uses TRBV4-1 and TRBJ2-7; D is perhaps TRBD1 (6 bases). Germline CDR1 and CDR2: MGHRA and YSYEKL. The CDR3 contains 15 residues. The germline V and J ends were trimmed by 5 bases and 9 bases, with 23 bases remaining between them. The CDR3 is CASSESWGRGAAQYF. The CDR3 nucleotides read TGCGCCAGCAGCGAAAGTTGGGGGCGTGGGGCCGCGCAGTACTTC.

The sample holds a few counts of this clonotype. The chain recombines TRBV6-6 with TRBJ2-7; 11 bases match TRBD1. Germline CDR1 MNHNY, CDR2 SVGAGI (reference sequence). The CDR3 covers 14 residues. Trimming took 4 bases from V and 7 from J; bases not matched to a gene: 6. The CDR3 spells CASSSGQGAKEQYF. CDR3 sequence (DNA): TGTGCCAGCAGTTCAGGACAGGGGGCAAAGGAGCAGTACTTC.

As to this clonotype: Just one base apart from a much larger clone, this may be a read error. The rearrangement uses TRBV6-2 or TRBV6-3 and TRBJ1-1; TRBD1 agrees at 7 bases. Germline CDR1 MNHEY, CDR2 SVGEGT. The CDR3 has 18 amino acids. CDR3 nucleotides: TGTGCCGGCAGTTACTCGAGGGGAACAGGGGCGGCCAACACTGAAGCTTTCTTT. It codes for CAGSYSRGTGAANTEAFF.

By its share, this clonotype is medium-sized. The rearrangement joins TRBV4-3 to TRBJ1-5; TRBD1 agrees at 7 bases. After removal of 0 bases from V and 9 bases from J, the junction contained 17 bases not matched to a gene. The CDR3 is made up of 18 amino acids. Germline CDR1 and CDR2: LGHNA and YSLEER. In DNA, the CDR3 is TGCGCCAGCAGCCAAGAGGTAATGGGACAGTGGGGGTACGTGCCCCAGCATTTT. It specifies CASSQEVMGQWGYVPQHF.

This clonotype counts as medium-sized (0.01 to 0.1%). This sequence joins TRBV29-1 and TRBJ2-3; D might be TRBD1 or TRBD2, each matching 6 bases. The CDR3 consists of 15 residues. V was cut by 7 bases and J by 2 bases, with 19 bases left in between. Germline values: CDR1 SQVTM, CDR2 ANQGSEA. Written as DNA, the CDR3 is TGCAGCGCCCCCCTCCCGGGGGCTGACACAGATACGCAGTATTTT. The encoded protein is CSAPLPGADTDTQYF.